Sequencing of this T cell receptor (beta chain) was carried out in a study of cytomegalovirus exposure and HLA in healthy donors. Whole-study results and caveats: Cytomegalovirus-associated TCR beta chains were listed, numbering 150 to 200.

As for this clone: Its antigen is not identified.

The germline V gene has CDR1 MDHEN and CDR2 SYDVKM. The CDR3 extends over 13 amino acids. V was trimmed by 0 bases and J by 4 bases, leaving 6 bases between them. Using immunoSEQ multiplex PCR, the repertoire was profiled, and TCRdb retains in-frame clones only, with some absent. The sample yields 220,000 or so clones, around 86% seen once. Sequenced input: PBMCs. This sequence joins TRBV28 and TRBJ1-1; D gene ambiguous. The clonotype originates from a woman younger than 30 in good health and CMV-seropositive. This chain's CDR3 is CASSLWGGTEAFF. Written as DNA, the CDR3 is TGTGCCAGCAGTTTATGGGGAGGCACTGAAGCTTTCTTT. Full variable domain (remainder filled in from reference TRBV28 and TRBJ1-1): DVKVTQSSRYLVKRTGEKVFLECVQDMDHENMFWYRQDPGLGLRLIYFSYDVKMKEKGDIPEGYSVSREKKERFSLILESASTNQTSMYLCASSLWGGTEAFFGQGTRLTVV.